This T cell receptor beta chain derives from a study of technical replicates of blood from a handful of donors. This CDR3 comprises 15 residues. Deletions cut 4 bases from V and 2 bases from J, with 12 bases between. Germline assignment: CDR1 MGHRA and CDR2 YSYEKL. Method: immunoSEQ multiplex PCR; TCRdb's copy keeps in-frame clones and lacks some. Found here are around 62,000 clones, 95% to 98% of them singletons; the top ten hold approximately 0.17%. The specimen sequenced was T cells isolated from PBMCs. The clonotype comes from a human donor in good health. The rearrangement joins TRBV4-1 to TRBJ1-3; the D gene is possibly TRBD1 (5 bases). The CDR3 loop is CASSPPRGTGNTIYF. The CDR3 nucleotides read TGCGCCAGCAGCCCACCCCGGGGGACTGGAAACACCATATATTTT.